This paragraph covers one TCR beta chain sequence. The sample comes from a study of OX40 agonist ivuxolimab in advanced cancers. Prior autoimmune disease or systemic immunosuppression barred patients. The CDR3 extends over 12 amino acids. The V end was cut by 4 bases, the J end by 3 bases, with 6 bases between. The germline V gene has CDR1 MNHEY and CDR2 SVGAGI. The protocol was immunoSEQ multiplex PCR, while the TCRdb copy is restricted to in-frame clones and leaves out a portion. Of more than 85,000 clones detected, roughly 85% appear once; the ten largest clones hold around 0.52%. This TCR came from an adult with an advanced solid tumor such as melanoma, head and neck, liver or kidney cancer. V gene TRBV6-5 combines with J gene TRBJ1-2; D remains ambiguous. This sample comprised CD4+ or CD8+ T cells sorted from blood, obtained in a trial of the OX40 agonist ivuxolimab. In nucleotides, the CDR3 is TGTGCCAGCAGTTCCCGGGACTATGGCTACACCTTC. It is translated as CASSSRDYGYTF.